The 2 T cell receptor beta chains in this list originate from one sample, sequenced in a study of post-analysis software for immune sequencing data. Their target antigens are unknown. Tagging with unique molecular identifiers was a feature of the TCR beta cDNA libraries. TCRdb reanalysed the PCR reads using MiXCR and keeps one entry per CDR3 protein. The sample consists of more than 450,000 distinct CDR3 sequences, roughly 40% of them appearing once. Study results and caveats: Elevated frequency relative to controls characterized several TRBV segments in patients, TRBV5-6, TRBV5-1 and TRBV20-1 among them.

Sequencing used blood. These receptors came from a girl between 5 and 17 years old with multiple sclerosis.

The chain recombines TRBV7-9 with TRBJ2-1; unclear D gene. This CDR3 is 15 amino acids long. With 2 bases removed from V and 3 bases from J, the gap between germline ends came to 11 bases. Germline lookup yields CDR1 SEHNR and CDR2 FQNEAQ (reference sequence). This chain's CDR3 is CASSLPGPYYNEQFF. The CDR3 DNA sequence: TGTGCCAGCAGCTTACCTGGGCCTTACTACAATGAGCAGTTCTTC. The variable domain in full, with the rest retrieved from reference TRBV7-9 and TRBJ2-1, is DTGVSQNPRHKITKRGQNVTFRCDPISEHNRLYWYRQTLGQGPEFLTYFQNEAQLEKSRLLSDRFSAERPKGSFSTLEIQRTEQGDSAMYLCASSLPGPYYNEQFFGPGTRLTVL.

The rearrangement uses TRBV20-1 and TRBJ2-3, with TRBD2 as a possible D gene (5 bases). From germline, CDR1 is DFQATT and CDR2 SNEGSKA (reference sequence). Trimming left V 4 bases short and J 2 bases short, with 13 bases between. The CDR3 length is 14 residues. CDR3 region: CSATTPGFTDTQYF. The CDR3, as DNA: TGCAGTGCTACCACTCCGGGGTTCACAGATACGCAGTATTTT.